These 10 T cell receptor beta chains were all obtained from the same sample, sequenced in a study of CD8+ T cells in alopecia areata. Extraction and reverse transcription of RNA yielded cDNA as the sequencing template. The method was immunoSEQ multiplex PCR; TCRdb's version includes in-frame clones alone and lacks a portion of them. The data hold approximately 150,000 clones, with less than 75% observed a single time. Treatment in this sample: oral pan-JAK inhibitor, 5-10 mg twice daily. Sample: CD4+ T cells sorted from blood, taken at approximately week 60, from a patient treated with tofacitinib. The origin of the receptors is a human donor with alopecia areata.

The rearrangement joins TRBV30 to TRBJ1-4; perhaps TRBD1 as D (5 bases). The length of the CDR3 is 12 residues. The V end was cut by 2 bases, the J end by 7 bases, with 8 bases between. Germline V gene sequence: CDR1 GTSNPN, CDR2 SVGIG (reference sequence). The CDR3 bases are TGTGCCTGGAGTCCCAGGGTTGAAAAACTGTTTTTT. Translating gives CAWSPRVEKLFF.

The chain combines TRBV6-5 with TRBJ2-1; unclear D gene. Trimming left V 2 bases short and J 7 bases short, with 6 bases between. Germline V gene data show CDR1 as MNHEY and CDR2 as SVGAGI. The CDR3 length is 12 residues. CDR3 DNA sequence: TGTGCCAGCAGTTACAGTTGGAATGAGCAGTTCTTC. Translated: CASSYSWNEQFF.

The rearrangement uses TRBV6-5 and TRBJ2-4; D gene unclear. The CDR3 totals 15 residues. CDR1 is MNHEY and CDR2 is SVGAGI in the germline V gene. The V and J ends lost 5 bases and 1 base respectively, with 12 bases between them. The CDR3 sequence: CASSPTPAAKNIQYF. The DNA for the CDR3 is TGTGCCAGCAGTCCAACTCCCGCCGCCAAAAACATTCAGTACTTC.

The V gene is TRBV2, the J gene TRBJ2-3; the D call may be TRBD1 or TRBD2 (7 bases each). Germline V gene sequence: CDR1 SNHLY, CDR2 FYNNEI. Trimming stripped 10 bases from V and 5 bases from J, with 13 bases between. The CDR3 totals 12 residues. The CDR3, as DNA: TGTGCCACAGGGGGGGCCGGAGATACGCAGTATTTT. It specifies CATGGAGDTQYF. Looking up the rest from reference TRBV2 and TRBJ2-3 gives the full variable domain: EPEVTQTPSHQVTQMGQEVILRCVPISNHLYFYWYRQILGQKVEFLVSFYNNEISEKSEIFDDQFSVERPDGSNFTLKIRSTKLEDSAMYFCATGGAGDTQYFGPGTRLTVL.

The rearrangement links TRBV2 to TRBJ2-5; D assignment may be TRBD1 or TRBD2 (5 bases each). Germline-derived CDR1 and CDR2 are SNHLY and FYNNEI. This CDR3 spans 15 amino acids. Trimming stripped 6 bases from V and 0 bases from J, with 14 bases between. This CDR3 is CASSATGAYQETQYF. Written as DNA, the CDR3 is TGTGCCAGCAGCGCCACCGGGGCCTACCAAGAGACCCAGTACTTC.

The J gene is TRBJ2-7, the V gene TRBV10-3, with D possibly TRBD1 on 6 matching bases. The CDR3 runs to 14 residues. Per germline, CDR1 ENHRY and CDR2 SYGVKD. Trimming stripped 10 bases from V and 1 base from J, with 17 bases between. Here the CDR3 reads CATETGSTSYEQYF. The CDR3 bases are TGTGCCACCGAGACAGGCTCAACGTCCTACGAGCAGTACTTC.

In DNA form, the CDR3 reads TGTGCCAGCAGAGCGGGGACAGGGAGCAACTATGGCTACACCTTC. Protein: CASRAGTGSNYGYTF. V and J are TRBV6-5 and TRBJ1-2, with TRBD1 matching over 9 bases. With V trimmed by 6 bases and J by 2 bases, 7 bases remained unmatched. The CDR3 sequence is 15 residues long. Germline values: CDR1 MNHEY, CDR2 SVGAGI.

Comments on this clone: Mismatch with germline at one junction end may stem from a read error. This chain connects TRBV19 to TRBJ1-5, with a possible D match to TRBD1 (5 bases). Germline V gene data show CDR1 as LNHDA and CDR2 as SQIVND (reference sequence). This CDR3 is built from 14 residues. CDR3 bases: TGTGCCAGTAGTGTAGACACCGGGGGGGTACCCCAGCATTTT. Residues: CASSVDTGGVPQHF.

The chain links TRBV11-3 to TRBJ2-3; the D is unclear. Trimming stripped 0 bases from V and 7 bases from J, with 11 bases between. CDR3 length: 14 residues. Per germline, CDR1 SGHNT and CDR2 YENEEA. CDR3 coding DNA: TGTGCCAGCAGCTTAGATCCCCTCGCCAATACGCAGTATTTT. Translating gives CASSLDPLANTQYF. Complete variable domain (other parts from reference TRBV11-3 and TRBJ2-3): EAGVVQSPRYKIIEKKQPVAFWCNPISGHNTLYWYLQNLGQGPELLIRYENEEAVDDSQLPKDRFSAERLKGVDSTLKIQPAELGDSAVYLCASSLDPLANTQYFGPGTRLTVL.

The gene calls are TRBV5-1 and TRBJ2-7, with D possibly called TRBD1 or TRBD2 (5 bases each). V was shortened by 6 bases and J by 2 bases, with 15 bases between the two germline ends. This CDR3 has 14 residues. The germline V gene has CDR1 SGHRS and CDR2 YFSETQ. CDR3 in DNA: TGCGCCAGCAACGGACTTGACAGCACCTACGAGCAGTACTTC. Amino acids: CASNGLDSTYEQYF. The full variable domain, its missing parts supplied by reference TRBV5-1 and TRBJ2-7, is KAGVTQTPRYLIKTRGQQVTLSCSPISGHRSVSWYQQTPGQGLQFLFEYFSETQRNKGNFPGRFSGRQFSNSRSEMNVSTLELGDSALYLCASNGLDSTYEQYFGPGTRLTVT.